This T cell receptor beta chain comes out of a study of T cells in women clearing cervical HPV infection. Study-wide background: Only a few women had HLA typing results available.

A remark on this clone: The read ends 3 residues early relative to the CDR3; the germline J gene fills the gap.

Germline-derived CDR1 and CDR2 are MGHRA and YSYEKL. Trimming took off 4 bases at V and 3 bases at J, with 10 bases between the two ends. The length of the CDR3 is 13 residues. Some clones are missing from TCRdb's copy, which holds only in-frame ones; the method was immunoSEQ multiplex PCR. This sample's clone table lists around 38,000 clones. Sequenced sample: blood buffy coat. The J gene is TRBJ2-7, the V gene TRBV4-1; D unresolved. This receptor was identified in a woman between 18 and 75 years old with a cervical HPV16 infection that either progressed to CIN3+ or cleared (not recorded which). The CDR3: CASSRAQDYEQYF. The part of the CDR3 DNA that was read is TGCGCCAGCAGCCGAGCTCAGGACTACGAG.